This entry describes one TCR beta chain. These data are taken from a study of control samples from healthy donors and cancer patients. The CDR3 has 13 amino acids. V lost 0 bases and J 5 bases, leaving 7 bases between the germline ends. The V gene's germline CDR1 is LGHDT and CDR2 YNNKEL (reference sequence). TCRdb's copy holds only in-frame clones and misses some; the assay was immunoSEQ multiplex PCR. There are under 150,000 clones in the sample; about 85% occur only once, and 8.5% to 9.5% lies in the top ten. The chain carries TRBV3-1 (or the pseudogene TRBV3-2) and TRBJ1-2; D remains unclear. Sequencing input: blood. The TCR sequence derives from a woman in her twenties or thirties in good health. The CDR3 sequence: CASSQDEGYGYTF. The CDR3 nucleotides read TGTGCCAGCAGCCAAGACGAGGGATATGGCTACACCTTC.